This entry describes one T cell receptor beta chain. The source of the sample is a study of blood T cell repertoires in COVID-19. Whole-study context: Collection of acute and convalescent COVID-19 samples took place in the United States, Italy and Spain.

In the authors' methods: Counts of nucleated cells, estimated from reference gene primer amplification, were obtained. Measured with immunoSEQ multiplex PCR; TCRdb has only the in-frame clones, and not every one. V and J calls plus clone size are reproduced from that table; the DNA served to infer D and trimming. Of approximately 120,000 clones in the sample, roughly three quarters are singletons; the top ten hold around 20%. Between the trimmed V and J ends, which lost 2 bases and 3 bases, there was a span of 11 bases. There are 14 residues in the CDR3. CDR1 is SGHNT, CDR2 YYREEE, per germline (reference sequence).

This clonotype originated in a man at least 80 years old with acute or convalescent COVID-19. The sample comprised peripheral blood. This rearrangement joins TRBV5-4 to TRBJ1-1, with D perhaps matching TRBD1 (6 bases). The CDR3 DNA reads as TGTGCCAGCAGCTTAGCAGGGGCGGACACTGAAGCTTTCTTT. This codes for CASSLAGADTEAFF.